The 20 T cell receptor beta chains below come from one sample, sequenced in a study of OX40 agonist ivuxolimab in advanced cancers. Here immunoSEQ multiplex PCR was the method, and the copy in TCRdb shows in-frame clones only, minus some. This table has more than 50,000 clones, 87% appearing once. This sample comprised CD4+ or CD8+ T cells sorted from blood, obtained in a trial of the OX40 agonist ivuxolimab. Source of these receptors: an adult with an advanced solid tumor such as melanoma, head and neck, liver or kidney cancer.

The chain has TRBV29-1 and TRBJ2-7; 7 positions agree with TRBD1. This CDR3 is built from 13 residues. The trim removed 6 bases at V and 6 bases at J, leaving 11 bases unmatched. Germline V lookup: CDR1 SQVTM, CDR2 ANQGSEA. The CDR3 DNA follows: TGCAGCGTCTCAGACAGGGCTTCTGGCGAGCAGTACTTC. This gives the protein CSVSDRASGEQYF.

V usage is TRBV5-1 and J usage is TRBJ2-5; D is unclear. Germline V gives CDR1 SGHRS, CDR2 YFSETQ. The CDR3 spans 14 residues. Trimming cost V 1 base and J 5 bases, with 12 bases left between them. In nucleotides, the CDR3 is TGCGCCAGCAGCTTGAAGCCGGGCGAGGAGACCCAGTACTTC. As protein: CASSLKPGEETQYF.

The gene calls are TRBV14 and TRBJ1-5; 9 bases are shared with TRBD1. This CDR3 contains 19 residues. Losses at the gene ends were 0 bases for V and 6 bases for J; bases not matched to a gene: 15. CDR1 and CDR2 (germline): SGHDN, FVKESK. CDR3 amino acids: CASSQDRPLDRGKSQPQHF. CDR3 nucleotides: TGTGCCAGCAGCCAAGATCGTCCCTTGGACAGGGGAAAATCTCAGCCCCAGCATTTT. The full variable domain, in which reference TRBV14 and TRBJ1-5 provide the parts outside the CDR3, is EAGVTQFPSHSVIEKGQTVTLRCDPISGHDNLYWYRRVMGKEIKFLLHFVKESKQDESGMPNNRFLAERTGGTYSTLKVQPAELEDSGVYFCASSQDRPLDRGKSQPQHFGDGTRLSIL.

The chain recombines TRBV6-1 with TRBJ2-3; no reliable D call. The CDR3 length is 15 residues. The V gene's germline CDR1 is MNHNS and CDR2 SASEGT. Between the trimmed V and J ends, which lost 5 bases and 0 bases, there was a span of 12 bases. CDR3 in amino acids: CASSSSGTSTDTQYF. The CDR3 region has the DNA TGTGCCAGCAGTTCAAGTGGAACTAGCACAGATACGCAGTATTTT.

The gene calls are TRBV9 and TRBJ1-6, with D possibly being TRBD1 (6 bases). Trimming left V 2 bases short and J 0 bases short, with 9 bases between. In germline, CDR1 is SGDLS, CDR2 YYNGEE. This CDR3 is 16 amino acids long. CDR3 loop: CASSVTGSSYNSPLHF. Written as DNA, the CDR3 is TGTGCCAGCAGCGTCACAGGGAGCTCCTATAATTCACCCCTCCACTTT.

In this sample, this clone turned up once. The V call is TRBV29-1, the J call TRBJ2-1; 10 positions agree with TRBD1. The CDR3 has 18 amino acids. CDR1 SQVTM and CDR2 ANQGSEA come from the germline V gene. V was pared by 4 bases and J by 4 bases, with 16 bases of the junction left unmatched. The CDR3 coding sequence is TGCAGCGTTGTAAGGGGACAGGGGATATCGAGGAGATACAATGAGCAGTTCTTC. Its protein is CSVVRGQGISRRYNEQFF.

This chain connects TRBV28 to TRBJ2-1, with 8 bases matching TRBD1. With V trimmed by 5 bases and J by 6 bases, 18 bases remained unmatched. CDR1 and CDR2 from the germline V gene are MDHEN and SYDVKM. The CDR3 is 18 amino acids. CDR3 DNA sequence: TGTGCCAGCAGTCCCGACGCTAACATCATAACAGGGGGCAATGAGCAGTTCTTC. It is translated as CASSPDANIITGGNEQFF.

The V call is TRBV4-1, the J call TRBJ2-7, with 10 bases identical to TRBD1. The CDR3 covers 13 residues. The V gene end was trimmed by 6 bases and the J gene end by 2 bases; junction bases not matched to a gene: 1. CDR1 and CDR2 from the germline V gene are MGHRA and YSYEKL. The CDR3, as DNA: TGCGCCAGCAGAGGGACAGGGGCCTACGAGCAGTACTTC. Its translation: CASRGTGAYEQYF.

The genes are TRBV5-1 and TRBJ1-5; 7 positions match TRBD1. V gave up 4 bases and J gave up 6 bases; unmatched junction bases: 10. This CDR3 spans 15 amino acids. Germline V gives CDR1 SGHRS, CDR2 YFSETQ. The CDR3 sequence: CASSLEGQGVQPQHF. The CDR3 DNA reads TGCGCCAGCAGCCTGGAGGGGCAGGGGGTTCAGCCCCAGCATTTT.

V usage is TRBV23-1 and J usage is TRBJ1-1; TRBD1 matches 8 bases. TRBV23-1 is annotated as an ORF whose role is uncertain. V trimming: 4 bases; J trimming: 1 base; junction bases outside the gene matches: 2. The CDR3 is 14 amino acids. DNA of the CDR3: TGCGCCAGCAGTCGGACAGGGAAGAACACTGAAGCTTTCTTT. Amino acids: CASSRTGKNTEAFF.

J is TRBJ1-5 and V is TRBV15; TRBD1 is a possible D gene (5 bases). V dropped 4 bases and J dropped 3 bases, with 16 bases sitting between them. The CDR3 is made up of 16 amino acids. Germline assignment: CDR1 LNHNV and CDR2 YYDKDF (reference sequence). In DNA form, the CDR3 reads TGTGCCACCAGCACCCGAACTACAGGACTCAATCAGCCCCAGCATTTT. Translation: CATSTRTTGLNQPQHF.

The V call is TRBV6-5, the J call TRBJ1-6, with D possibly TRBD1 on 5 matching bases. The ends were cut back, 6 bases at V and 7 bases at J, with 13 bases in the middle. In germline, CDR1 is MNHEY, CDR2 SVGAGI. The CDR3 runs to 14 residues. CDR3 protein: CASSPHGDNSPLHF. CDR3 DNA sequence: TGTGCCAGCAGCCCCCACGGGGACAATTCACCCCTCCACTTT.

This clone was observed a handful of times. This chain connects TRBV6-4 to TRBJ1-1; D gene ambiguous. This CDR3 contains 12 residues. CDR1 is MRHNA and CDR2 is SNTAGT in the germline V gene. The V end lost 5 bases, the J end lost 5 bases, and 9 bases lay between the germline ends. For the CDR3, the DNA is TGTGCCAGCAGTTCCCTATTTACTGAAGCTTTCTTT. It is translated as CASSSLFTEAFF.

The chain is built from TRBV7-2 and TRBJ2-5; 10 nucleotides agree with TRBD2. Looked up from germline, CDR1 is SGHTA and CDR2 is FQGNSA. This CDR3 is 14 amino acids long. V was pared by 5 bases and J by 5 bases, with 5 bases of the junction left unmatched. CDR3 nucleotides: TGTGCCAGCAGCGCCGCAGCGGGGGGGGAGACCCAGTACTTC. Translation: CASSAAAGGETQYF.

The chain links TRBV7-2 to TRBJ1-4, with 8 bases lining up with TRBD1. V dropped 3 bases and J dropped 4; count of bases not matched to a gene: 16. CDR3 length: 19 residues. The germline V gene has CDR1 SGHTA and CDR2 FQGNSA. CDR3: CASSFSSYRGRTINEKLFF. The CDR3 coding sequence is TGTGCCAGCAGCTTTTCCTCGTACAGGGGGAGGACGATTAATGAAAAACTGTTTTTT. Filled out from reference TRBV7-2 and TRBJ1-4, the complete variable domain reads GAGVSQSPSNKVTEKGKDVELRCDPISGHTALYWYRQSLGQGLEFLIYFQGNSAPDKSGLPSDRFSAERTGGSVSTLTIQRTQQEDSAVYLCASSFSSYRGRTINEKLFFGSGTQLSVL.

The chain combines TRBV5-5 with TRBJ1-1, with TRBD1 identical over 8 bases. The CDR3 is 14 amino acids. V lost 0 bases and J lost 6; bases outside the gene matches: 4. Germline CDR1 is SGHKS and CDR2 is YYEKEE (reference sequence). Here the CDR3 reads CASSLGTGWAEAFF. The CDR3 DNA is TGTGCCAGCAGCTTGGGGACAGGGTGGGCTGAAGCTTTCTTT.

The V gene is TRBV5-6, the J gene TRBJ2-1; maybe TRBD2 (6 bases). V lost 0 bases and J 9 bases, leaving 19 bases between the germline ends. Germline assignment: CDR1 SGHDT and CDR2 YYEEEE. The CDR3 has 16 residues. CDR3 nucleotide sequence: TGTGCCAGCAGCTTGGAGTCACTAGCTATTCGTCCTGAGCAGTTCTTC. This encodes CASSLESLAIRPEQFF. Full variable domain (outside the CDR3, taken from reference TRBV5-6 and TRBJ2-1): DAGVTQSPTHLIKTRGQQVTLRCSPKSGHDTVSWYQQALGQGPQFIFQYYEEEERQRGNFPDRFSGHQFPNYSSELNVNALLLGDSALYLCASSLESLAIRPEQFFGPGTRLTVL.

V gene TRBV9 combines with J gene TRBJ2-1; perhaps TRBD1 as D (6 bases). Trimming removed 0 bases from V and 9 bases from J, with 16 bases in between. This CDR3 has 15 residues. The germline gives CDR1 SGDLS, CDR2 YYNGEE. In nucleotides, the CDR3 is TGTGCCAGCAGCGTAGGAATCGTGACAGGTAGTGAGCAGTTCTTC. It encodes CASSVGIVTGSEQFF.

The rearrangement uses TRBV13 and TRBJ1-3, with unresolved D. V shed 5 bases and J shed 0 bases, with 8 bases lying between them. Germline V gene data show CDR1 as PRHDT and CDR2 as FYEKMQ (reference sequence). The CDR3 has 14 residues. The CDR3 reads CASSPFVSGNTIYF. CDR3 bases: TGTGCCAGCAGCCCGTTTGTCTCTGGAAACACCATATATTTT.

V is TRBV5-8 and J is TRBJ2-5; maybe TRBD2 (7 bases). V was shortened by 3 bases and J by 5 bases, with 17 bases between the two germline ends. The CDR3 has 15 amino acids. CDR1 is SGHTS and CDR2 is YDEGEE in the germline V gene. The CDR3 protein is CASSSEGGLGETQYF. The CDR3 nucleotides read TGTGCCAGCAGCTCAGAGGGGGGGCTTGGGGAGACCCAGTACTTC.